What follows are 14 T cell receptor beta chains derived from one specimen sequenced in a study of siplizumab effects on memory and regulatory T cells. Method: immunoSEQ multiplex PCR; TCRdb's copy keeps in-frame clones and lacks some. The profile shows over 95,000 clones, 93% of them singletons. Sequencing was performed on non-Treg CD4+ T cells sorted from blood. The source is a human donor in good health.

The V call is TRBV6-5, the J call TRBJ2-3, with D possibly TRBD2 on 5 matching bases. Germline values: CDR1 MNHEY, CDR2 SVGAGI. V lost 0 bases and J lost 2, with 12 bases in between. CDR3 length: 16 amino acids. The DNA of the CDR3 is TGTGCCAGCAGTTACTCTACGGGGAGTTCCACAGATACGCAGTATTTT. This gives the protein CASSYSTGSSTDTQYF.

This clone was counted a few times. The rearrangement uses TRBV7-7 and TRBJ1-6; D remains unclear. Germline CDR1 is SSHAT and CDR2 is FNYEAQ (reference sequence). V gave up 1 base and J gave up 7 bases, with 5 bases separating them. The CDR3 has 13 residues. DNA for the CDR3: TGTGCCAGCAGCTTAGACAGAAATTCACCCCTCCACTTT. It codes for CASSLDRNSPLHF.

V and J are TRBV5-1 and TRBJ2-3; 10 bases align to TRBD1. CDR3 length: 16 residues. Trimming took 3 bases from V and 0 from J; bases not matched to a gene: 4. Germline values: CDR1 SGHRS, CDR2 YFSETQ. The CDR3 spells CASSWGDRGSTDTQYF. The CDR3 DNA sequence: TGCGCCAGCAGCTGGGGGGACAGGGGAAGCACAGATACGCAGTATTTT. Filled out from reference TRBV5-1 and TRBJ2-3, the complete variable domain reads KAGVTQTPRYLIKTRGQQVTLSCSPISGHRSVSWYQQTPGQGLQFLFEYFSETQRNKGNFPGRFSGRQFSNSRSEMNVSTLELGDSALYLCASSWGDRGSTDTQYFGPGTRLTVL.

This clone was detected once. The CDR3 region is CASSRSRDSYRTDTQYF. Here the CDR3 DNA reads TGTGCCAGCAGCCGTTCCCGGGACAGCTACCGCACAGATACGCAGTATTTT. The V gene is TRBV7-2, the J gene TRBJ2-3; 7 bases are a match to TRBD1. CDR3 size: 17 residues. Germline CDR1 and CDR2: SGHTA and FQGNSA. Trimming removed 5 bases from V and 1 base from J; junction bases left unmatched: 12.

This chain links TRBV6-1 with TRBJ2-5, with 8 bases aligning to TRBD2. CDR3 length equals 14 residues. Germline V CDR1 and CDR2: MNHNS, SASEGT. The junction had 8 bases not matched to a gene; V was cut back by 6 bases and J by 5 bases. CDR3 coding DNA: TGTGCCAGCAGCCCTACGGGAGGGGCTGAGACCCAGTACTTC. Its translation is CASSPTGGAETQYF.

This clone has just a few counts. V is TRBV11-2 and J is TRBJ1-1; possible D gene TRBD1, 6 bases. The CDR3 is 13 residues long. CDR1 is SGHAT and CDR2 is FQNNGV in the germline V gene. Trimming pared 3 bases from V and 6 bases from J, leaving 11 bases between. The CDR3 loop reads CASSFRQDPEAFF. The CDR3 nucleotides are TGTGCCAGCAGCTTTCGACAGGACCCTGAAGCTTTCTTT.

CDR3 loop: CASRGRRTAKNIQYF. In DNA form, the CDR3 reads TGTGCCAGTAGAGGGAGACGTACGGCCAAAAACATTCAGTACTTC. The chain couples TRBV19 to TRBJ2-4, with D possibly TRBD2 on 5 matching bases. The ends were cut back, 6 bases at V and 1 base at J, with 13 bases in the middle. Germline CDR1 LNHDA, CDR2 SQIVND (reference sequence). The length of the CDR3 is 15 residues.

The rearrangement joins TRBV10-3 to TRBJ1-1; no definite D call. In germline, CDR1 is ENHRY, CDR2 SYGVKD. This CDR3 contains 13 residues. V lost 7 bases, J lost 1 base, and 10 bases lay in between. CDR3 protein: CAINSLGNTEAFF. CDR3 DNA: TGTGCCATCAACTCACTTGGGAACACTGAAGCTTTCTTT.

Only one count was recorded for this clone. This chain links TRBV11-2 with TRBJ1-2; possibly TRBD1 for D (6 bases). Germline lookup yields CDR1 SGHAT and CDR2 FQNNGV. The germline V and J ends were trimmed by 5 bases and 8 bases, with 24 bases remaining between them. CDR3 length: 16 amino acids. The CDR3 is CASSPTGTLWLQGYTF. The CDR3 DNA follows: TGTGCCAGCAGCCCAACAGGGACCCTATGGCTACAGGGCTACACCTTC. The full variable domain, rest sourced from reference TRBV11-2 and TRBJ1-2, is EAGVAQSPRYKIIEKRQSVAFWCNPISGHATLYWYQQILGQGPKLLIQFQNNGVVDDSQLPKDRFSAERLKGVDSTLKIQPAKLEDSAVYLCASSPTGTLWLQGYTFGSGTRLTVV.

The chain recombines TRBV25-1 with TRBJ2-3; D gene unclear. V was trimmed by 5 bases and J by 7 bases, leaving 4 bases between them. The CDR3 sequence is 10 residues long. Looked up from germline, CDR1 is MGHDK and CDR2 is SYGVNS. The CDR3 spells CASSRNTQYF. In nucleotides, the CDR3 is TGTGCCAGCAGTCGGAATACGCAGTATTTT.

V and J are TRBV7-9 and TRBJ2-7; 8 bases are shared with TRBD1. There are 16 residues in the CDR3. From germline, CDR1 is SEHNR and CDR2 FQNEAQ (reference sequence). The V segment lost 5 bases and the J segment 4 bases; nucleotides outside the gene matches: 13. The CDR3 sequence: CASSTLRGRSTYEQYF. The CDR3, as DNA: TGTGCCAGCAGCACCCTCAGGGGGCGCAGTACGTACGAGCAGTACTTC.

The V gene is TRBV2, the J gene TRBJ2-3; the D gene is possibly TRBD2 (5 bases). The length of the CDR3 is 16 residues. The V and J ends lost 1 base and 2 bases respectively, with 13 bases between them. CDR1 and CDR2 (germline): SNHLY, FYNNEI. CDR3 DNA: TGTGCCAGCAGTGAAGGACTATACCAAGTCACAGATACGCAGTATTTT. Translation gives CASSEGLYQVTDTQYF.

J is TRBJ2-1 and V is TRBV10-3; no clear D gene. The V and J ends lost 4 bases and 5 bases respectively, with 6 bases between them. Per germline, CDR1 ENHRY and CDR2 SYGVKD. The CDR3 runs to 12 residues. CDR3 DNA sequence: TGTGCCATCAGTGGGCCGCACAATGAGCAGTTCTTC. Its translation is CAISGPHNEQFF.

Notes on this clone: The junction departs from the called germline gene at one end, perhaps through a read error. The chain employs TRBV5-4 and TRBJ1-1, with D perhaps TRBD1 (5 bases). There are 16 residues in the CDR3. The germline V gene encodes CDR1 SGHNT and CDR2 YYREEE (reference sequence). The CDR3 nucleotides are TGTGCCAGCAGTTTGGCCAGGCCGGGGGGTTACACTGAAGCTTTCTTT. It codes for CASSLARPGGYTEAFF.